One sample yielded the 15 T cell receptor beta chains listed below, sequenced in a study of shared clonotypes between healthy human individuals. CD45RO-negative, CCR7-positively selected cells formed the naive CD8 fraction, excluding terminally differentiated effector memory CD45RA+ cells. Profiled with immunoSEQ multiplex PCR; TCRdb holds only in-frame clones, not every one. The repertoire holds roughly 590,000 clones, with about 95% as singletons. The sample consisted of naive CD8+ T cells sorted from blood. Source of these receptors: a woman aged 25-40 years in good health.

The rearrangement links TRBV5-4 to TRBJ2-3; 13 bases are a match to TRBD2. J lost 0 bases, V lost 3 bases, and 4 bases had no gene match. Germline V gene sequence: CDR1 SGHNT, CDR2 YYREEE (reference sequence). The CDR3 length is 17 residues. CDR3 DNA sequence: TGTGCCAGCAGCTCCGGGACTAGCGGGATCAGCACAGATACGCAGTATTTT. Translated: CASSSGTSGISTDTQYF.

Of note for this clone: The germline gene is not matched at one end of the junction; a read error may be the cause. The chain is built from TRBV19 and TRBJ2-7, with 8 nucleotides matching TRBD2. CDR1 LNHDA and CDR2 SQIVND come from the germline V gene (reference sequence). CDR3 length: 13 residues. In nucleotides, the CDR3 is TGTGCCAGTAGTATCTGGGCGACTAGCGAGAAGTACTTC. Protein product: CASSIWATSEKYF.

The genes are TRBV27 and TRBJ2-7; tentative D call: TRBD1 (6 bases). V was cut by 5 bases and J by 3 bases, with 20 bases left in between. The CDR3 totals 16 residues. The germline V gene has CDR1 MNHEY and CDR2 SMNVEV (reference sequence). The CDR3 sequence is CASSPEVPRGIYEQYF. The CDR3 DNA reads as TGTGCCAGCAGTCCAGAAGTCCCAAGGGGGATCTACGAGCAGTACTTC.

J is TRBJ2-1 and V is TRBV7-9, with 8 nucleotides matching TRBD2. Unmatched junction bases numbered 5, after V lost 11 bases and J lost 8 bases. This CDR3 comprises 11 residues. The germline V gene encodes CDR1 SEHNR and CDR2 FQNEAQ (reference sequence). This CDR3 is CAAETSDEQFF. Written as DNA, the CDR3 is TGTGCCGCGGAGACTAGCGATGAGCAGTTCTTC. Full variable domain (rest looked up from reference TRBV7-9 and TRBJ2-1): DTGVSQNPRHKITKRGQNVTFRCDPISEHNRLYWYRQTLGQGPEFLTYFQNEAQLEKSRLLSDRFSAERPKGSFSTLEIQRTEQGDSAMYLCAAETSDEQFFGPGTRLTVL.

J is TRBJ2-1 and V is TRBV9, with 7 bases that match TRBD2. Germline CDR1 SGDLS, CDR2 YYNGEE. Unmatched junction bases numbered 4, after V lost 3 bases and J lost 4 bases. The CDR3 consists of 14 residues. CDR3 in amino acids: CASSETSSYNEQFF. DNA of the CDR3: TGTGCCAGCAGCGAGACTAGCAGTTACAATGAGCAGTTCTTC. Supplemented by reference TRBV9 and TRBJ2-1, the full variable domain reads DSGVTQTPKHLITATGQRVTLRCSPRSGDLSVYWYQQSLDQGLQFLIQYYNGEERAKGNILERFSAQQFPDLHSELNLSSLELGDSALYFCASSETSSYNEQFFGPGTRLTVL.

This chain connects TRBV13 to TRBJ2-1, with 8 positions matching TRBD2. Germline loops: CDR1 PRHDT, CDR2 FYEKMQ (reference sequence). V was clipped by 4 bases and J by 0 bases; unmatched bases: 5. This CDR3 has 16 amino acids. The CDR3 DNA follows: TGTGCCAGCAGCTCCCTCCTAGCGGGCTCCTACAATGAGCAGTTCTTC. This encodes CASSSLLAGSYNEQFF.

This rearrangement joins TRBV5-6 to TRBJ2-3, with 7 bases that match TRBD1. Losses at the gene ends were 4 bases for V and 11 bases for J; bases not matched to a gene: 7. The CDR3 sequence is 12 residues long. Germline lookup yields CDR1 SGHDT and CDR2 YYEEEE. CDR3 residues: CASSRDSIQQYF. CDR3 in DNA: TGTGCCAGCAGCCGGGACAGTATCCAGCAGTATTTT.

V usage is TRBV2 and J usage is TRBJ2-2; D call uncertain. This CDR3 has 12 amino acids. Germline lookup yields CDR1 SNHLY and CDR2 FYNNEI. V lost 6 bases, J lost 6 bases, and 8 bases lay in between. The CDR3 region has the DNA TGTGCCAGCAGAAGGTCGCCCGGGGAGCTGTTTTTT. This gives the protein CASRRSPGELFF.

The rearrangement links TRBV5-6 to TRBJ2-1, with TRBD2 matching over 7 bases. The germline gives CDR1 SGHDT, CDR2 YYEEEE. Trimming cost V 1 base and J 4 bases; bases outside gene matches: 5. This CDR3 region has 15 residues. CDR3 loop: CASSLRASGYNEQFF. The CDR3 coding sequence is TGTGCCAGCAGCTTGAGGGCTAGCGGTTACAATGAGCAGTTCTTC.

The chain recombines TRBV28 with TRBJ2-7; possibly TRBD1 for D (6 bases). V lost 6 bases and J lost 0, with 15 bases in between. This CDR3 has 15 amino acids. CDR1 and CDR2 from the germline V gene are MDHEN and SYDVKM. The CDR3 DNA reads TGTGCCAGCAGCCCCGATGGGGGCCACTCCTACGAGCAGTACTTC. Amino acids: CASSPDGGHSYEQYF.

This sequence joins TRBV5-8 and TRBJ2-1; 8 nucleotides align to TRBD2. Germline loops: CDR1 SGHTS, CDR2 YDEGEE. V dropped 4 bases and J dropped 0; count of bases not matched to a gene: 3. CDR3 length: 15 amino acids. This CDR3 is CASSQSGSSYNEQFF. CDR3 sequence (DNA): TGTGCCAGCAGCCAAAGCGGGAGCTCCTACAATGAGCAGTTCTTC.

The rearrangement links TRBV28 to TRBJ2-3; D not resolved. Germline-derived CDR1 and CDR2 are MDHEN and SYDVKM. This CDR3 region has 11 residues. Trimming cost V 8 bases and J 2 bases, with 5 bases left between them. DNA of the CDR3: TGTGCCAGCTACTACACAGATACGCAGTATTTT. This encodes CASYYTDTQYF.

Turning to this clone: This specimen includes other DNA sequences encoding the same CDR3. The gene calls are TRBV11-2 and TRBJ2-1; 9 nucleotides agree with TRBD2. The CDR3 has 15 residues. In germline, CDR1 is SGHAT, CDR2 FQNNGV. J gave up 3 bases and V 5 bases, and 5 bases lay outside the gene matches. The CDR3 sequence is CASSPLSGSYNEQFF. CDR3 sequence (DNA): TGTGCCAGCAGCCCACTTAGCGGGAGCTACAATGAGCAGTTCTTC. Full variable domain (outside the CDR3, taken from reference TRBV11-2 and TRBJ2-1): EAGVAQSPRYKIIEKRQSVAFWCNPISGHATLYWYQQILGQGPKLLIQFQNNGVVDDSQLPKDRFSAERLKGVDSTLKIQPAKLEDSAVYLCASSPLSGSYNEQFFGPGTRLTVL.

The gene calls are TRBV15 and TRBJ2-2; D is uncertain. The CDR3 length is 13 residues. Germline CDR1 reads LNHNV; CDR2 reads YYDKDF (reference sequence). V was pared by 1 base and J by 5 bases, with 5 bases between. The CDR3 region is CATSRVLTGELFF. CDR3 sequence (DNA): TGTGCCACCAGCAGAGTACTGACCGGGGAGCTGTTTTTT.

The J gene is TRBJ2-3, the V gene TRBV9, with 9 bases aligning to TRBD2. CDR1 is SGDLS and CDR2 is YYNGEE in the germline V gene. Trimming removed 6 bases from V and 4 bases from J; junction bases left unmatched: 6. The length of the CDR3 is 14 residues. The CDR3 coding sequence is TGTGCCAGCACCCCAGCGGGAGGCGCAGATACGCAGTATTTT. Its translation: CASTPAGGADTQYF.